This TCR beta chain was sequenced in a study of shared clonotypes between healthy human individuals. Study details: Per-donor plates numbered three CD4 naive, three CD4 memory, two CD8 naive and one CD8 memory. Findings of the study overall: Only blood underwent sampling, and tissue repertoires likely differ.

With regard to this clone: The antigen is unknown.

Produced via immunoSEQ multiplex PCR; TCRdb's table is partial and in-frame only. The sample yields some 360,000 clones, roughly 80% seen once. Germline V CDR1 and CDR2: SGHDT, YYEEEE. The CDR3 spans 14 residues. The germline V and J ends were trimmed by 4 bases and 6 bases, with 14 bases remaining between them. The chain employs TRBV5-6 and TRBJ2-1; D uncertain. The sequencing sample was made of memory CD4+ T cells sorted from blood. Subset reported: CD45RA-negative fraction. This TCR was recovered from a man aged 25 to 45 in good health. In DNA, the CDR3 is TGTGCCAGCAGCCCGATAGACACACCCAATGAGCAGTTCTTC. Its translation is CASSPIDTPNEQFF.